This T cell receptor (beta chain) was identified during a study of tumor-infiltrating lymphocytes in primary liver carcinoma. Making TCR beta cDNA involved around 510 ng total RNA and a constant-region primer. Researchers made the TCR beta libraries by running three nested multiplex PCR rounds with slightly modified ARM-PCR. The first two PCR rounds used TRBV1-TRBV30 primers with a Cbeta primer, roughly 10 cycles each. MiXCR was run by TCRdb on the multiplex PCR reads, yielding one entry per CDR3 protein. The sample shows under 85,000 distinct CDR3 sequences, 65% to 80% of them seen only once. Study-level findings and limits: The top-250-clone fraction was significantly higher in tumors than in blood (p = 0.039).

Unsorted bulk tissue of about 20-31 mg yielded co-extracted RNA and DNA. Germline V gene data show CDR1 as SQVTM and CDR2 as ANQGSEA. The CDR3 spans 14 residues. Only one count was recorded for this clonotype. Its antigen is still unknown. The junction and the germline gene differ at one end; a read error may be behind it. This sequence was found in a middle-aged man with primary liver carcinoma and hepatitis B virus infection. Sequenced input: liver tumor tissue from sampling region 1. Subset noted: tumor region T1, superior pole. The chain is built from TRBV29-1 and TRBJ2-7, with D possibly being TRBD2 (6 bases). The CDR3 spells CSVEVASESYEQYF. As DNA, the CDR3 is TGCAGCGTTGAGGTGGCTAGCGAGAGTTACGAACAGTACTTC.